This is a list of T cell receptor beta chains from one sample in a study of circulating CD8 cells and anti-PD-1 response in melanoma. A single record per CDR3 protein comes from TCRdb applying MiXCR to the reads. Of about 1,200 distinct CDR3 sequences in the sample, 11% are singletons; the top ten hold roughly 15%. This specimen consisted of CD8+ T cells from PBMCs, obtained at baseline or after one month of anti-PD-1 therapy (not recorded which). These receptors were collected from a human donor with melanoma. CDR3s include the opening cysteine and the closing phenylalanine or tryptophan. The order of the fields is D gene, J gene, V gene, clone size, CDR3 DNA, CDR3 protein. D genes are given only for firm matches. A clone size is listed for some rows: how often the clone was seen (once, few, many), or a class if it is expanded.

D gene: TRBD1
J gene: TRBJ2-7
V gene: TRBV5-5
clone size: NA
CDR3 DNA: TGTGCCAGCAGCTCCCTATTACAGGGGGCTTCCTACGAGCAGTACTTC
CDR3 protein: CASSSLLQGASYEQYF

D gene: NA
J gene: TRBJ2-1
V gene: TRBV6-2/TRBV6-3
clone size: large
CDR3 DNA: TGTGCCAGCAGTTACGAGGACGGGTACTACAATGAGCAGTTCTTC
CDR3 protein: CASSYEDGYYNEQFF

D gene: NA
J gene: TRBJ2-7
V gene: TRBV18
clone size: few
CDR3 DNA: TGTGCCAGCCAGAGGGGCGACAGTACCTACGAGCAGTACTTC
CDR3 protein: CASQRGDSTYEQYF

D gene: NA
J gene: TRBJ1-6
V gene: TRBV7-3
clone size: large
CDR3 DNA: TGTGCCAGCAGCTTATTCCCTCAAATCGGGAATTCACCCCTCCACTTT
CDR3 protein: CASSLFPQIGNSPLHF

D gene: TRBD2
J gene: TRBJ2-3
V gene: TRBV19
clone size: medium-sized
CDR3 DNA: TGTGCCAGTAGTATAGTTCTAGCGGGGGGGCCTACAGATACGCAGTATTTT
CDR3 protein: CASSIVLAGGPTDTQYF

D gene: NA
J gene: TRBJ1-1
V gene: TRBV19
clone size: few
CDR3 DNA: TGTGCCAGTAGTATAGGGGCAGGGGAAGGAACTGAAGCTTTCTTT
CDR3 protein: CASSIGAGEGTEAFF

D gene: NA
J gene: TRBJ1-5
V gene: TRBV27
clone size: medium-sized
CDR3 DNA: TGTGCCAGCAGCCAATGGGCAGGGATGAGCAATCAGCCCCAGCATTTT
CDR3 protein: CASSQWAGMSNQPQHF

D gene: NA
J gene: TRBJ2-1
V gene: TRBV19
clone size: medium-sized
CDR3 DNA: TGTGCCAGTAGTGACGGGACGATGGATGAGCAGTTCTTC
CDR3 protein: CASSDGTMDEQFF

D gene: NA
J gene: TRBJ2-1
V gene: TRBV29-1
clone size: few
CDR3 DNA: TGCAGCGTTTTCTACACGGGAGAGCAGTTCTTC
CDR3 protein: CSVFYTGEQFF

D gene: NA
J gene: TRBJ1-3
V gene: TRBV7-3
clone size: NA
CDR3 DNA: TGTGCCAGCAGCTTAGACGGGGCTGGAAACACCATATATTTT
CDR3 protein: CASSLDGAGNTIYF

D gene: NA
J gene: TRBJ1-1
V gene: TRBV30
clone size: few
CDR3 DNA: TGTGCCTGGAGTCCGGGTACGAACACTGAAGCTTTCTTT
CDR3 protein: CAWSPGTNTEAFF

D gene: NA
J gene: TRBJ2-1
V gene: TRBV6-4
clone size: medium-sized
CDR3 DNA: TGTGCCAGCAGTGAGCTTCCTTACAATGAGCAGTTCTTC
CDR3 protein: CASSELPYNEQFF

D gene: TRBD2
J gene: TRBJ2-2
V gene: TRBV12-3/TRBV12-4
clone size: medium-sized
CDR3 DNA: TGTGCCAGCAGATCCGGGACTAGAACCGGGGAGCTGTTTTTT
CDR3 protein: CASRSGTRTGELFF

D gene: NA
J gene: TRBJ2-2
V gene: TRBV9
clone size: large
CDR3 DNA: TGTGCCAGCAGCGTAGCCGTCGGGGGCTCGGACACCGGGGAGCTGTTTTTT
CDR3 protein: CASSVAVGGSDTGELFF

D gene: NA
J gene: TRBJ2-7
V gene: TRBV19
clone size: medium-sized
CDR3 DNA: TGTGCCAGTAGTGTTGTCGCTGACGAGGAGGTCTACGAGCAGTACTTC
CDR3 protein: CASSVVADEEVYEQYF

D gene: TRBD2
J gene: TRBJ2-3
V gene: TRBV7-3
clone size: large
CDR3 DNA: TGTGCCAGCAGCACTAGCGGGGGGGCCCTAGATACGCAGTATTTT
CDR3 protein: CASSTSGGALDTQYF

D gene: NA
J gene: TRBJ1-6
V gene: TRBV7-2
clone size: medium-sized
CDR3 DNA: TGTGCCAGCAGCACCCTGGACAGTTATAATTCACCCCTCCACTTT
CDR3 protein: CASSTLDSYNSPLHF

D gene: TRBD1
J gene: TRBJ1-4
V gene: TRBV6-5
clone size: medium-sized
CDR3 DNA: TGTGCCAGCACCCGGGACAGGGGAAATGAAAAACTGTTTTTT
CDR3 protein: CASTRDRGNEKLFF

D gene: NA
J gene: TRBJ2-3
V gene: TRBV2
clone size: few
CDR3 DNA: TGTGCCAGCGCAGTAGACGGAACAGGGAAGGATGCGCAGTATTTT
CDR3 protein: CASAVDGTGKDAQYF

D gene: NA
J gene: TRBJ2-5
V gene: TRBV4-3
clone size: medium-sized
CDR3 DNA: TGCGCCAGCAGCCAAGGGGCTAGTCTACAAGAGACCCAGTACTTC
CDR3 protein: CASSQGASLQETQYF

D gene: NA
J gene: TRBJ2-7
V gene: TRBV9
clone size: medium-sized
CDR3 DNA: TGTGCCAGCGCTCTCTACGGAGGGAGCTCCTACGAGCAGTACTTC
CDR3 protein: CASALYGGSSYEQYF

D gene: NA
J gene: TRBJ2-3
V gene: TRBV5-5
clone size: large
CDR3 DNA: TGTGCCAGCAGCCTCGACCGCTCAGATACGCAGTATTTT
CDR3 protein: CASSLDRSDTQYF

D gene: TRBD1
J gene: TRBJ2-7
V gene: TRBV4-3
clone size: few
CDR3 DNA: TGCGCCAGCAGCCAAGACGGGACAGGGGGCGAGCAGTACTTC
CDR3 protein: CASSQDGTGGEQYF

D gene: NA
J gene: TRBJ2-2
V gene: TRBV12-3/TRBV12-4
clone size: medium-sized
CDR3 DNA: TGTGCCAGCCCTTCACCTACCGGGGAGCTGTTTTTT
CDR3 protein: CASPSPTGELFF

D gene: NA
J gene: TRBJ2-7
V gene: TRBV7-3
clone size: few
CDR3 DNA: TGTGCCAGCAGCTTAGAGGGCGGCTACGAGCAGTACTTC
CDR3 protein: CASSLEGGYEQYF

D gene: NA
J gene: TRBJ2-7
V gene: TRBV24-1
clone size: few
CDR3 DNA: TGTGCCACCGCACTCGGAGGGGGCAACTACGAGCAGTACTTC
CDR3 protein: CATALGGGNYEQYF

D gene: NA
J gene: TRBJ1-3
V gene: TRBV6-1
clone size: medium-sized
CDR3 DNA: TGTGCCAGCAGTGAAACAGGGTTAAATGGAAACACCATATATTTT
CDR3 protein: CASSETGLNGNTIYF

D gene: NA
J gene: TRBJ2-7
V gene: TRBV19
clone size: large
CDR3 DNA: TGTGCCAGTAGCCAGAGTTACAGCTACGAGCAGTACTTC
CDR3 protein: CASSQSYSYEQYF

D gene: NA
J gene: TRBJ1-5
V gene: TRBV27
clone size: large
CDR3 DNA: TGTGCCAGCAGTTTAGGGGGAAATGGCAATCAGCCCCAGCATTTT
CDR3 protein: CASSLGGNGNQPQHF

D gene: NA
J gene: TRBJ1-5
V gene: TRBV19
clone size: medium-sized
CDR3 DNA: TGTGCCAGTACCGGGGTCCCGGGCGGCAATCAGCCCCAGCATTTT
CDR3 protein: CASTGVPGGNQPQHF

D gene: TRBD2
J gene: TRBJ2-1
V gene: TRBV19
clone size: large
CDR3 DNA: TGTGCCAGTAGTATAGGGGCGGGGGACAATGAGCAGTTCTTC
CDR3 protein: CASSIGAGDNEQFF

D gene: NA
J gene: TRBJ1-1
V gene: TRBV9
clone size: few
CDR3 DNA: TGTGCCAGCAGCCCCAATCCGTCGGGTACTGAAGCTTTCTTT
CDR3 protein: CASSPNPSGTEAFF

D gene: TRBD2
J gene: TRBJ2-3
V gene: TRBV6-4
clone size: NA
CDR3 DNA: TGTGCCAGCAGTGATGTGCCAGCGGGGGGGACAGATACGCAGTATTTT
CDR3 protein: CASSDVPAGGTDTQYF

D gene: TRBD2
J gene: TRBJ2-1
V gene: TRBV2
clone size: medium-sized
CDR3 DNA: TGTGCCAGCAGTGAGGAAGCGGGGGCCTACAATGAGCAGTTCTTC
CDR3 protein: CASSEEAGAYNEQFF

D gene: NA
J gene: TRBJ2-7
V gene: TRBV19
clone size: medium-sized
CDR3 DNA: TGTGCCAGTAGTATAGGGGTCCCCTCCTACGAGCAGTACTTC
CDR3 protein: CASSIGVPSYEQYF

D gene: TRBD2
J gene: TRBJ2-2
V gene: TRBV9
clone size: NA
CDR3 DNA: TGTGCCAGCAGCGTTTTAGCGGGGGGCTACACCGGGGAGCTGTTTTTT
CDR3 protein: CASSVLAGGYTGELFF

D gene: NA
J gene: TRBJ1-1
V gene: TRBV30
clone size: NA
CDR3 DNA: TGTGCCTGGGACACGACCGAGAACACTGAAGCTTTCTTT
CDR3 protein: CAWDTTENTEAFF

D gene: TRBD2
J gene: TRBJ2-1
V gene: TRBV29-1
clone size: medium-sized
CDR3 DNA: TGCAGCGCTCTAGCGGGGGGGCGATATGAGCAGTTCTTC
CDR3 protein: CSALAGGRYEQFF

D gene: NA
J gene: TRBJ1-2
V gene: TRBV27
clone size: medium-sized
CDR3 DNA: TGTGCCAGCGCCTTCGAGCTAGGAGGGGGAACCTATGGCTACACCTTC
CDR3 protein: CASAFELGGGTYGYTF

D gene: NA
J gene: TRBJ2-1
V gene: TRBV3-1
clone size: few
CDR3 DNA: TGTGCCAGCTCCCATGGGGGGAATGAGCTGTTCTTC
CDR3 protein: CASSHGGNELFF

D gene: TRBD2
J gene: TRBJ2-3
V gene: TRBV28
clone size: NA
CDR3 DNA: TGTGCCAGCAGTTTAGACGGGGGGGCCTTGGATACGCAGTATTTT
CDR3 protein: CASSLDGGALDTQYF

D gene: NA
J gene: TRBJ1-1
V gene: TRBV15
clone size: few
CDR3 DNA: TGTGCCACCAGCAGCTGGACAGTGAACACTGAAGCTTTCTTT
CDR3 protein: CATSSWTVNTEAFF

D gene: NA
J gene: TRBJ1-1
V gene: TRBV2
clone size: NA
CDR3 DNA: TGTGCCAGCGGTGGCACTGAAGCTTTCTTT
CDR3 protein: CASGGTEAFF

D gene: NA
J gene: TRBJ2-7
V gene: TRBV19
clone size: NA
CDR3 DNA: TGTGCCAGCAGCGAGGACGGCTACGAGCAGTACTTC
CDR3 protein: CASSEDGYEQYF

D gene: NA
J gene: TRBJ1-6
V gene: TRBV19
clone size: large
CDR3 DNA: TGTGCCAGCCGGGTTAATTCACCCCTCCACTTT
CDR3 protein: CASRVNSPLHF

D gene: NA
J gene: TRBJ2-2
V gene: TRBV19
clone size: medium-sized
CDR3 DNA: TGTGCCAGTAGTAGCCCCGGGGGCACCGGGGAGCTGTTTTTT
CDR3 protein: CASSSPGGTGELFF

D gene: NA
J gene: TRBJ2-7
V gene: TRBV2
clone size: medium-sized
CDR3 DNA: TGTGCCAGCAAACAGGGTCTACGGGAGCAGTACTTC
CDR3 protein: CASKQGLREQYF

D gene: NA
J gene: TRBJ1-1
V gene: TRBV2
clone size: medium-sized
CDR3 DNA: TGTGCCAGCAGTGACTTGACTTGGACAGCTTTCTTT
CDR3 protein: CASSDLTWTAFF